The subject of this entry is one T cell receptor beta chain. Some clones are missing from TCRdb's copy, which holds only in-frame ones; the method was immunoSEQ multiplex PCR. The sample records about 100,000 clones, around four fifths being singletons. V gave up 6 bases and J gave up 6 bases; unmatched junction bases: 10. CDR3 length: 15 residues. Germline CDR1 and CDR2: SEHNR and FQNEAQ (reference sequence). These data originate in a study of blood T cell repertoires in COVID-19. Sequenced input: peripheral blood. This clonotype originated in a man aged 70-80 years with active or convalescent COVID-19. This sequence joins TRBV7-9 and TRBJ2-7; TRBD1 aligns across 11 bases. The CDR3: CASSSPGQGVGEQYF. In nucleotides, the CDR3 is TGTGCCAGCAGTTCACCGGGACAGGGGGTCGGCGAGCAGTACTTC.